This TCR beta chain was documented in a study of blood T cell repertoires in COVID-19. Sequencing was performed with immunoSEQ multiplex PCR; in TCRdb, only in-frame clones are kept and a portion is missing. The data hold about 160,000 clones, with around 84% observed a single time. Germline V CDR1 and CDR2: MNHEY, SVGAGI. The CDR3 consists of 14 residues. Deletions cut 4 bases from V and 4 bases from J, with 11 bases between. This clonotype was sampled from a woman of 80 years or more with acute or convalescent COVID-19. The sample taken for sequencing was peripheral blood. This chain uses TRBV6-5 with TRBJ1-5; a weak D match, TRBD1 (6 bases). CDR3 sequence: CASSSRTDNQPQHF. The CDR3 nucleotides read TGTGCCAGCAGTTCCCGGACAGATAATCAGCCCCAGCATTTT.